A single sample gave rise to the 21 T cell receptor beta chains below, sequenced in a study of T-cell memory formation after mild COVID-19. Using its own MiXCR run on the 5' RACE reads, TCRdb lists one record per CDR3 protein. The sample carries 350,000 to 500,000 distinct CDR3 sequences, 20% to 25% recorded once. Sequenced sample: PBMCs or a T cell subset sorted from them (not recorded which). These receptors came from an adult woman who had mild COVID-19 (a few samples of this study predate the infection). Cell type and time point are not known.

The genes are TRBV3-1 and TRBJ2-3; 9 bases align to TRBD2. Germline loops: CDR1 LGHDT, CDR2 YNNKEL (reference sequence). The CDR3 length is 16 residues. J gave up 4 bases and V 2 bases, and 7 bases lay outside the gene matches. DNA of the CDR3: TGTGCCAGCAGCCAAAATAGCGGGAGCAGCGCAGATACGCAGTATTTT. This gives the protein CASSQNSGSSADTQYF.

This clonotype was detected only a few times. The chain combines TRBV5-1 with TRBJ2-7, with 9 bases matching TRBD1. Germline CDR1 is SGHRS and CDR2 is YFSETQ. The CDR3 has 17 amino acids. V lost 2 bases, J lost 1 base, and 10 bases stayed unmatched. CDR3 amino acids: CASSFDGTGPTSYEQYF. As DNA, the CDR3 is TGCGCCAGCAGCTTTGACGGGACAGGGCCCACGTCCTACGAGCAGTACTTC.

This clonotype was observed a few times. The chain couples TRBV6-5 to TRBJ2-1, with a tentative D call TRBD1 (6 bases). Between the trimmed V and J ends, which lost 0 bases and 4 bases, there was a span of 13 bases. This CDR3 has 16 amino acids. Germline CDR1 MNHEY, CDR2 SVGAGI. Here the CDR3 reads CASSYSSRQGYNEQFF. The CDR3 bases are TGTGCCAGCAGTTACTCGAGTCGTCAGGGGTACAATGAGCAGTTCTTC.

Written as DNA, the CDR3 is TGCGCCAGCAGTGCGACCTCGGCGAATGAGCAGTTCTTC. It translates to CASSATSANEQFF. V is TRBV10-2 and J is TRBJ2-1; D is uncertain. V lost 4 bases and J 7 bases, leaving 11 bases between the germline ends. The V gene's germline CDR1 is WSHSY and CDR2 SAAADI. This CDR3 region has 13 residues.

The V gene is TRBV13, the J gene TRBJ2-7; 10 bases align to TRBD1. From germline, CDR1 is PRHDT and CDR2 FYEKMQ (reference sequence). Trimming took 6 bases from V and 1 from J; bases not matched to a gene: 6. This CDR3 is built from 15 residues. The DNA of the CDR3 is TGTGCCAGCAGTCGCGGACAGGGGGTGTCCTACGAGCAGTACTTC. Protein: CASSRGQGVSYEQYF.

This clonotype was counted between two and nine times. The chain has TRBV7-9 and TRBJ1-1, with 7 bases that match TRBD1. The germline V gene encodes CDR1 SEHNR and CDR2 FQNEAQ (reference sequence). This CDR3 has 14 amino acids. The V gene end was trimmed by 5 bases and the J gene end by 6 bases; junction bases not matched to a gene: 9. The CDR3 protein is CASSVGDRVAEAFF. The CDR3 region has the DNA TGTGCCAGCAGCGTGGGTGACAGGGTGGCTGAAGCTTTCTTT.

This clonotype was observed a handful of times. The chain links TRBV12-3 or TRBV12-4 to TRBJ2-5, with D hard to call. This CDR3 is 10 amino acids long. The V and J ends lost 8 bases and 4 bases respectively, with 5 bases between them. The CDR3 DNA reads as TGTGCCAGCGGGGTAGAGACCCAGTACTTC. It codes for CASGVETQYF.

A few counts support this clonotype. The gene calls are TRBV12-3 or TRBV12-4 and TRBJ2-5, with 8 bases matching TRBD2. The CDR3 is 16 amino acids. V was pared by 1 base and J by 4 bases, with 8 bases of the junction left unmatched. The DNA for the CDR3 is TGTGCCAGCAGTTTAGTTTTGGCGGGGGGCGGAGAGACCCAGTACTTC. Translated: CASSLVLAGGGETQYF.

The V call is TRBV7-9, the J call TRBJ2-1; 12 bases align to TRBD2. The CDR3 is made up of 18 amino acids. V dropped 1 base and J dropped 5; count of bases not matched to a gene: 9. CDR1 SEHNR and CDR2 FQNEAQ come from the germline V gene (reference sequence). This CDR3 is CASSLGPLAGGPNNEQFF. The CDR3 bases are TGTGCCAGCAGCTTAGGTCCCCTAGCGGGGGGGCCAAACAATGAGCAGTTCTTC.

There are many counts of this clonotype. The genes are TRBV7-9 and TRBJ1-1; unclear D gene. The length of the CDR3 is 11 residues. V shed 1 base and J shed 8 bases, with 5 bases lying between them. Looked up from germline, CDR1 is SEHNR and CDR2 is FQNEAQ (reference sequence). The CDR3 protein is CASSLGREAFF. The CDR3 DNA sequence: TGTGCCAGCAGCTTAGGGCGAGAAGCTTTCTTT.

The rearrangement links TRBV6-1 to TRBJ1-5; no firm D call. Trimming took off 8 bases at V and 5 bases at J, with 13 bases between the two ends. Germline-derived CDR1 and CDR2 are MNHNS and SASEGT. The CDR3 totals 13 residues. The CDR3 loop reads CASGIIYDQPQHF. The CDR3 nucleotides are TGTGCCAGCGGAATTATCTATGATCAGCCCCAGCATTTT.

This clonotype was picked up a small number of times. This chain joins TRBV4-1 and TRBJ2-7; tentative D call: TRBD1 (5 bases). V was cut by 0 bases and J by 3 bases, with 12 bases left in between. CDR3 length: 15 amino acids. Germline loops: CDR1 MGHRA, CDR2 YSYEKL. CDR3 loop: CASSQDQGPYYEQYF. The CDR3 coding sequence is TGCGCCAGCAGCCAAGATCAGGGCCCATACTACGAGCAGTACTTC.

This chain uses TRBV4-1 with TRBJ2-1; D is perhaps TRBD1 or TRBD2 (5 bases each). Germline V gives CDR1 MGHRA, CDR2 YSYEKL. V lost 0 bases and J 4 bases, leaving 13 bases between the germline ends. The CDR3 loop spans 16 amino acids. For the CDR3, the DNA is TGCGCCAGCAGCCAAGATGGGACCGGGGTATACAATGAGCAGTTCTTC. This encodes CASSQDGTGVYNEQFF.

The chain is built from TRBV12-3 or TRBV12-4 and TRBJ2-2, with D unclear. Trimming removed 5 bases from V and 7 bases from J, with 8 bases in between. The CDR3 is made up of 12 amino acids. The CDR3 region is CASSRSGGELFF. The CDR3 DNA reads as TGTGCCAGCAGTCGCTCGGGCGGGGAGCTGTTTTTT.

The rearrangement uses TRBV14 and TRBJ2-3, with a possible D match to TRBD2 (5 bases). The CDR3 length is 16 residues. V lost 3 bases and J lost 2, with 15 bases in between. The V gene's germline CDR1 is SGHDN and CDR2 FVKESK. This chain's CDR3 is CASSHGQRSYTDTQYF. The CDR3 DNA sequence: TGTGCCAGCAGCCACGGGCAGCGGTCATACACAGATACGCAGTATTTT.

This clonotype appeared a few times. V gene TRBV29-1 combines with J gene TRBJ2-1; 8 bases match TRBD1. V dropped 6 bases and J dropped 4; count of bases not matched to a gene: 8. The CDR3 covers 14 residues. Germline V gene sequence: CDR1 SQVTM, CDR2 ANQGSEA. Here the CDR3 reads CSVVTGTGYNEQFF. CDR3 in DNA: TGCAGCGTAGTCACCGGGACAGGTTACAATGAGCAGTTCTTC.

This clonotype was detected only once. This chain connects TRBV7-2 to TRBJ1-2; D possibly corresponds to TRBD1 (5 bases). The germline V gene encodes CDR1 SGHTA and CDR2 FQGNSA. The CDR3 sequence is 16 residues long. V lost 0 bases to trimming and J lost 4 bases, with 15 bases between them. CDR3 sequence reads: CASSLAGGFGAYGYTF. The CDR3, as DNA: TGTGCCAGCAGCTTAGCGGGGGGTTTTGGGGCCTATGGCTACACCTTC.

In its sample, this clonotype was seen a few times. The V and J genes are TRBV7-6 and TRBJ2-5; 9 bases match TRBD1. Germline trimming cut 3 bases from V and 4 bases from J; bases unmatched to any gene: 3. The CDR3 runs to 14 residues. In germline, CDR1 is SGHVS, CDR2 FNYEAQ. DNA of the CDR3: TGTGCCAGCAGCTTCACAGGGGGCCTAGAGACCCAGTACTTC. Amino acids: CASSFTGGLETQYF.

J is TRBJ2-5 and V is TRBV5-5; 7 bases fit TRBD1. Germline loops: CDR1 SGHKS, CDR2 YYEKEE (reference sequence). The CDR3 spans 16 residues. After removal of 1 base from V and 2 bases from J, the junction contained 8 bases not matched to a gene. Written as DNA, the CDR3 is TGTGCCAGCAGCTTGTCCCCCGCGACAGGGCAAGAGACCCAGTACTTC. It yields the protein CASSLSPATGQETQYF.

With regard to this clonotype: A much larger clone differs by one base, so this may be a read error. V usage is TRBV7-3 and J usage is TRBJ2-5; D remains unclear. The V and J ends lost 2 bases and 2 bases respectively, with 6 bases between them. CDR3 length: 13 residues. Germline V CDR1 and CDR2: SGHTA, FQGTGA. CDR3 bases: TGTGCCAGCAGCTTAGAGGTACAAGAGACCCAGTACTTC. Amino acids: CASSLEVQETQYF. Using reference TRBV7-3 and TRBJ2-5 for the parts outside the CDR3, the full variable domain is GAGVSQTPSNKVTEKGKYVELRCDPISGHTALYWYRQSLGQGPEFLIYFQGTGAADDSGLPNDRFFAVRPEGSVSTLKIQRTERGDSAVYLCASSLEVQETQYFGPGTRLLVL.

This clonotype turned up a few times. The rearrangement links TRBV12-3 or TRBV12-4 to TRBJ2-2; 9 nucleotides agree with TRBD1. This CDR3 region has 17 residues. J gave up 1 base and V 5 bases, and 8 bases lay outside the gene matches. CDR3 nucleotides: TGTGCCAGCAGTACCACTGGGACAGGGATGAACACCGGGGAGCTGTTTTTT. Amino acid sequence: CASSTTGTGMNTGELFF.